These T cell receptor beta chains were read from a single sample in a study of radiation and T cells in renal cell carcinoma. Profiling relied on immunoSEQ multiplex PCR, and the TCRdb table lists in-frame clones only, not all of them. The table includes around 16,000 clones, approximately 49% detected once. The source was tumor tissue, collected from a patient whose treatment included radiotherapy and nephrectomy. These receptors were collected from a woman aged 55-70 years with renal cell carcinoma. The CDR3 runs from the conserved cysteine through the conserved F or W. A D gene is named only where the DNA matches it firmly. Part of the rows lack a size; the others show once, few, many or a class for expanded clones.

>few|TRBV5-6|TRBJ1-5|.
TGTGCCAGCAGCGGGGGAGGTAATCAGCCCCAGCATTTT
CASSGGGNQPQHF
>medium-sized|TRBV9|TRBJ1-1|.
TGTGCCAGCAGCCCAAGAGCGGGGGCCACTGAAGCTTTCTTT
CASSPRAGATEAFF
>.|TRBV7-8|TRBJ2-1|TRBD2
TGTGCCAGCAGGAATCCTTCTGGACTAGCACAGTTCTTC
CASRNPSGLAQFF
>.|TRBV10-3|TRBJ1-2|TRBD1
TGTGCCATCAGTCTCACAGGGGCTAACTATGGCTACACCTTC
CAISLTGANYGYTF
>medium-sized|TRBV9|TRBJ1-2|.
TGTGCCAGCAGCGTAGGAGTAGGCTATGGCTACACCTTC
CASSVGVGYGYTF
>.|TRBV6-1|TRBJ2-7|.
TGTGCCAGCAGTGAAGTTGCGGGGAGCCGGGACGAGCAGTACTTC
CASSEVAGSRDEQYF
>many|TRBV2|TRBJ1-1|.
TGTGCCAGCAGTGGCCGACAGTACACTGAAGCTTTCTTT
CASSGRQYTEAFF
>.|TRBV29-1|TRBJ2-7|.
TGCAGCGTGGTCTCGATGAGGGGTTCCTACGAGCAGTACTTC
CSVVSMRGSYEQYF
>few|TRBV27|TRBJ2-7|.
TGTGCCAGCAGTTCGTATGGCGAGCAGTACTTC
CASSSYGEQYF
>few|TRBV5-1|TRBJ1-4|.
TGCGCCAGCAGCTTGTCCCTTGTGAAAACTGTTTTT
CASSLSLVKTVF
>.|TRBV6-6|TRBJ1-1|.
TGTGCCAGCACCCGACTGTCAGGACCCATGAACACTGAAGCTTTCTTT
CASTRLSGPMNTEAFF
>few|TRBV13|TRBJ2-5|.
TGTGCCAGCAGCTCGGGACCACGGGAGACCCAGTACTTC
CASSSGPRETQYF
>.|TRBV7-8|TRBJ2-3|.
TGTGCCAGCAGCTTACACCCGAGCACAGATACGCAGTATTTT
CASSLHPSTDTQYF
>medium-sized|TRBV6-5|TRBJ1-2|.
TGTGCCAGCAGTTACTCGGCGGGTGTCTATGGCTACACCTTC
CASSYSAGVYGYTF
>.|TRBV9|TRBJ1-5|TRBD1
TGTGCCAGCAGCGCGGGACAGTATAGCAATCAGCCCCAGCATTTT
CASSAGQYSNQPQHF
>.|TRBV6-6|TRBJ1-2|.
TGTGCCAGCAGTTACCACAACAGGGACTATGGCTACACCTTC
CASSYHNRDYGYTF
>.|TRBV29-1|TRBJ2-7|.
TGCAGCGTTGAATCCAGGGATGCCTACGAGCAGTACTTC
CSVESRDAYEQYF
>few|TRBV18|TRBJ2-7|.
TGTGCCAGCTCACCACCGAGTCCAGACTCCTACGAGCAGTACTTC
CASSPPSPDSYEQYF
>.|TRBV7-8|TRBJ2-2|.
TGTGCCAGCAGCTTATTAGGGGGATATACGACCGGGGAGCTGTTTTTT
CASSLLGGYTTGELFF
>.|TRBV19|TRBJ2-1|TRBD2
TGTGCCAGTAGTATCCCTCTAGCGGGAGGGTACAATGAGCAGTTCTTC
CASSIPLAGGYNEQFF
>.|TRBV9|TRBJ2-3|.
TGTGCCAGCAGCGTATCGGCGGGGTCAACAGATACGCAGTATTTT
CASSVSAGSTDTQYF
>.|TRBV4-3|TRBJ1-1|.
TGCGCCAGCAGCCAAGCCTTCTGGGGACCAGTCGAAATGAACACTGAAGCTTTCTTT
CASSQAFWGPVEMNTEAFF
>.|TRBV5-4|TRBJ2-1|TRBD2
TGTGCCAGCAGTTATGGGACTAGCGGGAGGGGTGGTGAGCAGTTCTTC
CASSYGTSGRGGEQFF
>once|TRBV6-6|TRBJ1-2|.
TGTGCCAGCAGTTACTCCCCCAGCACATTGAACTATGGCTACACCTTC
CASSYSPSTLNYGYTF
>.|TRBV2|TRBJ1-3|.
TGTGCCAGCAACGCTGGATCTGGAAACACCATATATTTT
CASNAGSGNTIYF
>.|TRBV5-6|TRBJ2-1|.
TGTGCCAGCAGCTTGGGAGGGGACAATGAGCAGTTCTTC
CASSLGGDNEQFF
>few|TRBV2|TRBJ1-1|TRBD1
TGTGCCAGCAGAGGACAGGGAGGAGCTTTCTTT
CASRGQGGAFF
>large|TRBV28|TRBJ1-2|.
TGTGCCAGCAGTCGTTACAGGGCTCACTATGGCTACACCTTC
CASSRYRAHYGYTF
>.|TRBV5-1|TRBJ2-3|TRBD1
TGCGCCAGCAGCCGGGGACAGGGGGCCACAGATACGCAGTATTTT
CASSRGQGATDTQYF